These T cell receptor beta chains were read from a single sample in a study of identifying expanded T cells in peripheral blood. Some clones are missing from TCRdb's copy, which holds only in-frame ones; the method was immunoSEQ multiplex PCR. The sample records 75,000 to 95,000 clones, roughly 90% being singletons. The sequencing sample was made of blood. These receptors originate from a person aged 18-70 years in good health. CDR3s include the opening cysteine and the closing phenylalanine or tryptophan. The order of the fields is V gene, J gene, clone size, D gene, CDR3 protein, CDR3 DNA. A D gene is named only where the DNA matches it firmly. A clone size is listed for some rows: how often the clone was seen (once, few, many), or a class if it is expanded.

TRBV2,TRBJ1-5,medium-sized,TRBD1,CASRRGGQGHQPQHF,TGTGCCAGCAGGAGGGGGGGACAGGGACATCAGCCCCAGCATTTT
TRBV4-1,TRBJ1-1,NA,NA,CASSPSESLSGNTEAFF,TGCGCCAGCAGTCCTAGCGAGAGCCTGTCAGGGAACACTGAAGCTTTCTTT
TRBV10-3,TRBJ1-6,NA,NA,CAISESMQNNSPLHF,TGTGCCATCAGTGAGTCGATGCAGAATAATTCACCCCTCCACTTT
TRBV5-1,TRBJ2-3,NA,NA,CASSVGGETDTQYF,TGCGCCAGCAGTGTTGGGGGCGAGACAGATACGCAGTATTTT
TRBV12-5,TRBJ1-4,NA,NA,CASGLTGLPNEKLFF,TGTGCTAGTGGTTTGACAGGGTTGCCTAATGAAAAACTGTTTTTT
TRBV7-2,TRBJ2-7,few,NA,CASSLAGQREQYF,TGTGCCAGCAGCTTAGCTGGACAGAGAGAGCAGTACTTC
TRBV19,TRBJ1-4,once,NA,CASSDGPSTNEKLFF,TGTGCCAGTAGCGATGGGCCTTCAACTAATGAAAAACTGTTTTTT
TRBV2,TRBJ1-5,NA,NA,CASSAQGPQPQHF,TGTGCCAGCAGTGCGCAGGGACCTCAGCCCCAGCATTTT
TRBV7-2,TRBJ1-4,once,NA,CASSPRQAGNEKLFF,TGTGCCAGCAGCCCCAGACAGGCGGGTAATGAAAAACTGTTTTTT
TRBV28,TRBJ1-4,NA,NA,CASSLSLESIKGREKLFF,TGTGCCAGCAGTTTATCCCTAGAATCGATCAAGGGTCGTGAAAAACTGTTTTTT
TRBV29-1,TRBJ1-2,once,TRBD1,CSVEDPGTAIANYGYTF,TGCAGCGTTGAAGATCCCGGGACAGCAATAGCTAACTATGGCTACACCTTC
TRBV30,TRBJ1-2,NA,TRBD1,CASLTGAGGYTF,TGTGCCTCCCTTACAGGGGCAGGCGGCTACACCTTC
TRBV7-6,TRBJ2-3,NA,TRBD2,CASSFLGGVTDTQYF,TGTGCCAGCAGTTTCCTGGGGGGGGTTACAGATACGCAGTATTTT
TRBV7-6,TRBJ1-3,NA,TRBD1,CASSPYRYRGFSGNTIYF,TGTGCCAGCAGCCCTTACCGCTACAGGGGTTTCTCCGGAAACACCATATATTTT
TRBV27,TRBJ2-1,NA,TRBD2,CASKSGLASPYNEQFF,TGTGCCAGCAAGTCCGGACTAGCGTCACCGTACAATGAGCAGTTCTTC
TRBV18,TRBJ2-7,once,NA,CASSPREGGLYEQYF,TGTGCCAGCTCACCGAGAGAGGGGGGACTCTACGAGCAGTACTTC
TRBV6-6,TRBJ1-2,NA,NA,CASSPDWAHPNGYTF,TGTGCCAGCAGTCCCGATTGGGCCCACCCAAATGGCTACACCTTC
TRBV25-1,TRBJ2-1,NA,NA,CATDEQFF,TGTGCCACGGATGAGCAGTTCTTC
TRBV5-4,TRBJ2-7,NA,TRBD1,CASSLMGQILF,TGTGCCAGCAGCTTGATGGGACAGATATTATTC
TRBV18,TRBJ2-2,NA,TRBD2,CASSPPRGDTGELFF,TGTGCCAGCTCACCACCGCGGGGGGACACCGGGGAGCTGTTTTTT
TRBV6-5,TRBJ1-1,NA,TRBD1,CASRDRGLYTEAFF,TGTGCCAGCAGAGACAGGGGGCTGTACACTGAAGCTTTCTTT
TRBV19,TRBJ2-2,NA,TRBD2,CASSIQGGPGELFF,TGTGCCAGTAGTATACAGGGAGGGCCCGGGGAGCTGTTTTTT
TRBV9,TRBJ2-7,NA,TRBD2,CASSAQTGGLYEQYF,TGTGCCAGCAGCGCACAGACGGGAGGGTTGTACGAGCAGTACTTC
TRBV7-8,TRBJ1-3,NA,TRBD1,CASSQGTGGRNTIYF,TGTGCCAGCAGCCAGGGGACAGGGGGACGAAACACCATATATTTT
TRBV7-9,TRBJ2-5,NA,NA,CASSGSETQYF,TGTGCCAGCAGCGGGAGTGAGACCCAGTACTTC